This TCR beta chain was profiled in a study of T cells in Graves' hyperthyroidism and ophthalmopathy. There are many counts of this clonotype. The TCR beta CDR3 regions underwent amplification using RNA transcripts as the source. First-round RT-PCR targeting the TCR CDR3 was performed with the HTBI primer set. TCRdb re-derived calls from the multiplex PCR reads in MiXCR, one entry per CDR3 protein. The profile shows 350,000 to 400,000 distinct CDR3 sequences, more than 13% of them singletons. The ends were cut back, 3 bases at V and 10 bases at J, with 7 bases in the middle. The CDR3 totals 10 residues. Germline V lookup: CDR1 DFQATT, CDR2 SNEGSKA (reference sequence).

The source of this sequence is a woman aged 25 to 39 with Graves' hyperthyroidism. V is TRBV20-1 and J is TRBJ2-1; D unclear. Sequenced material: blood. The CDR3 region is CSASRTEQFF. DNA for the CDR3: TGCAGTGCTAGCCGGACGGAGCAGTTCTTC.